Listed below are T cell receptor beta chains from one sample, sequenced in a study of Ad26.COV2.S vaccination and SARS-CoV-2 variants. Sequencing was performed with immunoSEQ multiplex PCR; in TCRdb, only in-frame clones are kept and a portion is missing. The sample lists 43,000 or so clones; roughly 84% were seen once. Sequences were derived from peripheral blood, sampled after recovery from COVID-19. The receptor set was obtained from a human donor who had recovered from COVID-19. CDR3s include the opening cysteine and the closing phenylalanine or tryptophan. Each record gives: D gene, V gene, clone size, CDR3 length, J gene, CDR3 DNA, CDR3 protein. A D gene is named only where the DNA matches it firmly. Clone size is given for some rows only: seen once, a few or many times, or a class if the clone is expanded.

D gene: .
V gene: TRBV3-1/TRBV3-2
clone size: .
CDR3 length: 16
J gene: TRBJ1-3
CDR3 DNA: TGTGCCAGCAGCCGGGGTGGGGGTCACTCTGGAAACACCATATATTTT
CDR3 protein: CASSRGGGHSGNTIYF

D gene: TRBD1
V gene: TRBV18
clone size: .
CDR3 length: 15
J gene: TRBJ1-2
CDR3 DNA: TGTGCCAGCTCACCGCGGACAGGGATCAATTATGGCTACACCTTC
CDR3 protein: CASSPRTGINYGYTF

D gene: .
V gene: TRBV4-1
clone size: .
CDR3 length: 15
J gene: TRBJ1-1
CDR3 DNA: TGCGCCAGCAGCCAAGGTTGGACGGGGAACACTGAAGCTTTCTTT
CDR3 protein: CASSQGWTGNTEAFF

D gene: .
V gene: TRBV25-1
clone size: .
CDR3 length: 14
J gene: TRBJ1-1
CDR3 DNA: TGTGCCAGCAGTACCTCTCGTGGGGCCACTGAAGCTTTCTTT
CDR3 protein: CASSTSRGATEAFF

D gene: .
V gene: TRBV5-6
clone size: .
CDR3 length: 14
J gene: TRBJ2-5
CDR3 DNA: TGTGCCAGCAGCTTGGAGGGCCGGGGAGAGACCCAGTACTTC
CDR3 protein: CASSLEGRGETQYF

D gene: TRBD1
V gene: TRBV24-1
clone size: .
CDR3 length: 15
J gene: TRBJ1-2
CDR3 DNA: TGTGCCACCAGTGATCCGGGACAGGGGGCGGACGGCTACACCTTC
CDR3 protein: CATSDPGQGADGYTF

D gene: .
V gene: TRBV14
clone size: .
CDR3 length: 14
J gene: TRBJ1-2
CDR3 DNA: TGTGCCAGCAGCTCCCGGCAATCAGGGCATGGCTACACCTTC
CDR3 protein: CASSSRQSGHGYTF

D gene: .
V gene: TRBV5-1
clone size: .
CDR3 length: 14
J gene: TRBJ2-5
CDR3 DNA: TGCGCCAGCAGCTTGGCCGGGGACCAAGAGACCCAGTACTTC
CDR3 protein: CASSLAGDQETQYF

D gene: TRBD1
V gene: TRBV25-1
clone size: .
CDR3 length: 14
J gene: TRBJ1-2
CDR3 DNA: TGTGCCAGCAGTACCCCGGGACAGGTAAACGGCTACACCTTC
CDR3 protein: CASSTPGQVNGYTF

D gene: .
V gene: TRBV28
clone size: .
CDR3 length: 11
J gene: TRBJ1-3
CDR3 DNA: TGTGCCAGCAGATTCGGAAACACCATATATTTT
CDR3 protein: CASRFGNTIYF

D gene: .
V gene: TRBV27
clone size: .
CDR3 length: 15
J gene: TRBJ1-4
CDR3 DNA: TGTGCCAGCAGATTAGCGGGGGCAAAGGATGAAAAACTGTTTTTT
CDR3 protein: CASRLAGAKDEKLFF

D gene: .
V gene: TRBV7-9
clone size: few
CDR3 length: 15
J gene: TRBJ1-6
CDR3 DNA: TGTGCCTCCCAGGACTCGGTGAGAGGAAATTCACCCCTCCACTTT
CDR3 protein: CASQDSVRGNSPLHF

D gene: .
V gene: TRBV5-1
clone size: .
CDR3 length: 16
J gene: TRBJ2-2
CDR3 DNA: TGCGCCAGCAGCTTGCCAGGGGTCGGGAACACCGGGGAGCTGTTTTTT
CDR3 protein: CASSLPGVGNTGELFF

D gene: .
V gene: TRBV7-3
clone size: .
CDR3 length: 13
J gene: TRBJ1-1
CDR3 DNA: TGTGCCAGCAGTCGAAGGATGAACACTGAAGCTTTCTTT
CDR3 protein: CASSRRMNTEAFF

D gene: TRBD1
V gene: TRBV6-5
clone size: .
CDR3 length: 14
J gene: TRBJ1-5
CDR3 DNA: TGTGCCAGCTCCGGGACAGGAGACAATCAGCCCCAGCATTTT
CDR3 protein: CASSGTGDNQPQHF

D gene: .
V gene: TRBV7-2
clone size: .
CDR3 length: 11
J gene: TRBJ2-1
CDR3 DNA: TGTGCCAGCAGCTTGTTGAATGAGCAGTTCTTC
CDR3 protein: CASSLLNEQFF

D gene: TRBD1
V gene: TRBV7-2
clone size: .
CDR3 length: 16
J gene: TRBJ1-1
CDR3 DNA: TGTGCCAGCAGCCGTGACAGGGACACGGCAAGGACTGAAGCTTTCTTT
CDR3 protein: CASSRDRDTARTEAFF

D gene: .
V gene: TRBV11-1
clone size: .
CDR3 length: 14
J gene: TRBJ1-2
CDR3 DNA: TGTGCCAGCCGACTGGGAGAGGGGTCCCATGGCTACACCTTC
CDR3 protein: CASRLGEGSHGYTF

D gene: .
V gene: TRBV7-9
clone size: .
CDR3 length: 14
J gene: TRBJ2-1
CDR3 DNA: TGTGCCAGCAGCTTGCGACAGGTCTACAATGAGCAGTTCTTC
CDR3 protein: CASSLRQVYNEQFF

D gene: .
V gene: TRBV6-5
clone size: few
CDR3 length: 14
J gene: TRBJ2-7
CDR3 DNA: TGTGCCAGCACCCCCGGGGGACTCCAATACGAGCAGTACTTC
CDR3 protein: CASTPGGLQYEQYF

D gene: .
V gene: TRBV19
clone size: few
CDR3 length: 11
J gene: TRBJ1-1
CDR3 DNA: TGTGCCACCTCTATCGGCGCTGAAGCTTTCTTT
CDR3 protein: CATSIGAEAFF

D gene: .
V gene: TRBV11-2
clone size: .
CDR3 length: 14
J gene: TRBJ2-3
CDR3 DNA: TGTGCCAGCAGCTTAGAGGGGCACCTAGATACGCAGTATTTT
CDR3 protein: CASSLEGHLDTQYF

D gene: .
V gene: TRBV10-2
clone size: .
CDR3 length: 17
J gene: TRBJ1-1
CDR3 DNA: TGCGCCAGCAGTGCCACCTTTACGATTGGAGGGGGCACTGAAGCTTTCTTT
CDR3 protein: CASSATFTIGGGTEAFF

D gene: .
V gene: TRBV19
clone size: once
CDR3 length: 12
J gene: TRBJ1-1
CDR3 DNA: TGTGCCAGTAGTATTGGGAACACTGAAGCTTTCTTT
CDR3 protein: CASSIGNTEAFF

D gene: .
V gene: TRBV12-5
clone size: .
CDR3 length: 17
J gene: TRBJ1-1
CDR3 DNA: TGTGCTAGTGGTTTGGTCTGGGACATCAATTTGAACACTGAAGCTTTCTTT
CDR3 protein: CASGLVWDINLNTEAFF

D gene: .
V gene: TRBV5-4
clone size: .
CDR3 length: 13
J gene: TRBJ2-2
CDR3 DNA: TGTGCCAGCAGCGGAGTTAACACCGGGGAGCTGTTTTTT
CDR3 protein: CASSGVNTGELFF

D gene: .
V gene: TRBV6-5
clone size: .
CDR3 length: 15
J gene: TRBJ2-1
CDR3 DNA: TGTGCCAGCAGTTACCGGGGTAATTCCTACAATGAGCAGTTCTTC
CDR3 protein: CASSYRGNSYNEQFF

D gene: .
V gene: TRBV19
clone size: .
CDR3 length: 16
J gene: TRBJ1-3
CDR3 DNA: TGTGCCAGTAGTATCCCCACGGGAGGCTCTGGAAACACCATATATTTT
CDR3 protein: CASSIPTGGSGNTIYF

D gene: .
V gene: TRBV18
clone size: .
CDR3 length: 13
J gene: TRBJ1-5
CDR3 DNA: TGTGCCAGCTCCCCAGCAGGGCCCCAGCCCCAGCATTTT
CDR3 protein: CASSPAGPQPQHF

D gene: TRBD2
V gene: TRBV5-1
clone size: .
CDR3 length: 16
J gene: TRBJ2-2
CDR3 DNA: TGCGCCAGCAGCCCGCAGGGACTAGCGGGAGCCGGGGAGCTGTTTTTT
CDR3 protein: CASSPQGLAGAGELFF

D gene: .
V gene: TRBV5-5
clone size: .
CDR3 length: 16
J gene: TRBJ1-1
CDR3 DNA: TGTGCCAGCAGCCCCGGATGGGGGGGGTGGGGCACTGAAGCTTTCTTT
CDR3 protein: CASSPGWGGWGTEAFF

D gene: TRBD1
V gene: TRBV24-1
clone size: .
CDR3 length: 14
J gene: TRBJ1-1
CDR3 DNA: TGTGCCACCAGTGACCCGGGACAGCCGACTGAAGCTTTCTTT
CDR3 protein: CATSDPGQPTEAFF

D gene: .
V gene: TRBV2
clone size: once
CDR3 length: 14
J gene: TRBJ1-5
CDR3 DNA: TGTGCCAGCAGTGAAACACAGGTCCGCCAGCCCCAGCATTTT
CDR3 protein: CASSETQVRQPQHF

D gene: .
V gene: TRBV15
clone size: .
CDR3 length: 13
J gene: TRBJ2-3
CDR3 DNA: TGTGCCACCAGGGATCGCGGCACAGATACGCAGTATTTT
CDR3 protein: CATRDRGTDTQYF

D gene: .
V gene: TRBV28
clone size: once
CDR3 length: 17
J gene: TRBJ1-3
CDR3 DNA: TGTGCCAGCAGTTTAGGTAGGCGCCCCGCATCTGGAAACACCATATATTTT
CDR3 protein: CASSLGRRPASGNTIYF

D gene: .
V gene: TRBV12-3/TRBV12-4
clone size: .
CDR3 length: 13
J gene: TRBJ2-2
CDR3 DNA: TGTGCCAGCAGTTTAGTGGGGGACAGGGAGCTGTTTTTT
CDR3 protein: CASSLVGDRELFF

D gene: TRBD2
V gene: TRBV9
clone size: .
CDR3 length: 14
J gene: TRBJ2-5
CDR3 DNA: TGTGCCAGCAGCGCTCGGACTAGCCAAGAGACCCAGTACTTC
CDR3 protein: CASSARTSQETQYF

D gene: .
V gene: TRBV5-1
clone size: .
CDR3 length: 15
J gene: TRBJ2-3
CDR3 DNA: TGCGCCAGCAGCATATTACAGGGCGACACAGATACGCAGTATTTT
CDR3 protein: CASSILQGDTDTQYF

D gene: .
V gene: TRBV7-9
clone size: .
CDR3 length: 12
J gene: TRBJ1-1
CDR3 DNA: TGTGCCAGCAGCTGGACGGAAACTGAAGCTTTCTTT
CDR3 protein: CASSWTETEAFF

D gene: TRBD2
V gene: TRBV27
clone size: .
CDR3 length: 17
J gene: TRBJ2-5
CDR3 DNA: TGTGCCAGCAGTTTAGTACCAAACCTAGCGGGGCAAGAGACCCAGTACTTC
CDR3 protein: CASSLVPNLAGQETQYF

D gene: TRBD1
V gene: TRBV9
clone size: .
CDR3 length: 17
J gene: TRBJ1-4
CDR3 DNA: TGTGCCAGCAGCGTGGGGACAGGGTACGGGGCTAATGAAAAACTGTTTTTT
CDR3 protein: CASSVGTGYGANEKLFF

D gene: .
V gene: TRBV10-3
clone size: .
CDR3 length: 16
J gene: TRBJ1-3
CDR3 DNA: TGTGCCATCACTAACATGGTCGGCCTCTCTGGAAACACCATATATTTT
CDR3 protein: CAITNMVGLSGNTIYF

D gene: .
V gene: TRBV5-4
clone size: .
CDR3 length: 16
J gene: TRBJ2-2
CDR3 DNA: TGTGCCAGCACTCCGGGGCAGGGAGCGAACACCGGGGAGCTGTTTTTT
CDR3 protein: CASTPGQGANTGELFF

D gene: .
V gene: TRBV19
clone size: .
CDR3 length: 14
J gene: TRBJ2-2
CDR3 DNA: TGTGCCAGTAGTATCGGTCCGAACACCGGGGAGCTGTTTTTT
CDR3 protein: CASSIGPNTGELFF

D gene: .
V gene: TRBV28
clone size: .
CDR3 length: 16
J gene: TRBJ1-6
CDR3 DNA: TGTGCCAGCAGTTTGTCCAGGAGCTCCTATAATTCACCCCTCCACTTT
CDR3 protein: CASSLSRSSYNSPLHF

D gene: .
V gene: TRBV5-6
clone size: .
CDR3 length: 16
J gene: TRBJ1-2
CDR3 DNA: TGTGCCAGCAGCTCCAACCGGCCGACAGGTTTAGGTGGCTACACCTTC
CDR3 protein: CASSSNRPTGLGGYTF

D gene: TRBD1
V gene: TRBV19
clone size: .
CDR3 length: 15
J gene: TRBJ2-5
CDR3 DNA: TGTGCCAGTAGTATTCTGGGACAGGCCGTGAAGACCCAGTACTTC
CDR3 protein: CASSILGQAVKTQYF

D gene: .
V gene: TRBV29-1
clone size: once
CDR3 length: 16
J gene: TRBJ2-3
CDR3 DNA: TGCAGCGTTGGGCCCCATGGAGCACCTTACACAGATACGCAGTATTTT
CDR3 protein: CSVGPHGAPYTDTQYF

D gene: .
V gene: TRBV3-1/TRBV3-2
clone size: .
CDR3 length: 15
J gene: TRBJ1-2
CDR3 DNA: TGTGCCAGCAGCCAGAGGGAGGTCCCTAACTATGGCTACACCTTC
CDR3 protein: CASSQREVPNYGYTF